The sequence of this T cell receptor (beta chain) was determined in a study of blood T cell repertoires in COVID-19. Study in general: The United States, Italy and Spain supplied acute and convalescent COVID-19 samples.

In the authors' methods: Reference gene primer amplification in the assay estimated nucleated cell counts. Generated by immunoSEQ multiplex PCR, the TCRdb table keeps only in-frame clones and is missing some. That table supplies the V and J calls and clone size; D and trimming were determined from the DNA. Counted here are around 57,000 clones, around 89% occurring once; the ten biggest clones make up 8.3%. CDR1 SGDLS and CDR2 YYNGEE come from the germline V gene. The trim removed 0 bases at V and 2 bases at J, leaving 4 bases unmatched. CDR3 length: 16 amino acids. The chain combines TRBV9 with TRBJ2-1; 8 positions match TRBD1. The sequenced sample was peripheral blood. This clonotype was sampled from a human donor with active COVID-19. The donor label of this sample is uncertain. The CDR3 region has the DNA TGTGCCAGCAGCGTAGACCCGGACAGGGCCTACAATGAGCAGTTCTTC. It specifies CASSVDPDRAYNEQFF.